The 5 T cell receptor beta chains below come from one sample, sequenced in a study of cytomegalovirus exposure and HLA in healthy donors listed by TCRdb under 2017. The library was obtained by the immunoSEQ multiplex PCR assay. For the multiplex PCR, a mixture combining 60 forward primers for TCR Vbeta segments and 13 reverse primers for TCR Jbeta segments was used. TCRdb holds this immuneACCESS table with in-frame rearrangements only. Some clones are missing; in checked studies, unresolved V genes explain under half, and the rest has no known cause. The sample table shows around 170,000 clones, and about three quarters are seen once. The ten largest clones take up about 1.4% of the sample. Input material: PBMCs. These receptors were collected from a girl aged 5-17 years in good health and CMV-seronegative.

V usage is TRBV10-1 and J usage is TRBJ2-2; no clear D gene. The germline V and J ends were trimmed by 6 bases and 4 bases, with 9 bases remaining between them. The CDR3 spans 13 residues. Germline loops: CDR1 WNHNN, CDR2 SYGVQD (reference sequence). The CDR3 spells CASSLPGTGELFF. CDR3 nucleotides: TGCGCCAGCAGCCTCCCAGGCACCGGGGAGCTGTTTTTT.

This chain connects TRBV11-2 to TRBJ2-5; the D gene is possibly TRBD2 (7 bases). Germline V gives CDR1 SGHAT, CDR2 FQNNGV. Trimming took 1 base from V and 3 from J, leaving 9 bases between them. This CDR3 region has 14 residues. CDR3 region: CASSLAGGKETQYF. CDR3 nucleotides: TGTGCCAGCAGCTTAGCGGGGGGCAAAGAGACCCAGTACTTC.

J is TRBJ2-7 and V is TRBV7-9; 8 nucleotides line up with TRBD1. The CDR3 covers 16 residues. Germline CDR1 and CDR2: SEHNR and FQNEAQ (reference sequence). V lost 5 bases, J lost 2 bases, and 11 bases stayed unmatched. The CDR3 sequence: CASSTKGTGKTYEQYF. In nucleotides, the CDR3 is TGTGCCAGCAGCACCAAGGGGACAGGAAAAACCTACGAGCAGTACTTC.

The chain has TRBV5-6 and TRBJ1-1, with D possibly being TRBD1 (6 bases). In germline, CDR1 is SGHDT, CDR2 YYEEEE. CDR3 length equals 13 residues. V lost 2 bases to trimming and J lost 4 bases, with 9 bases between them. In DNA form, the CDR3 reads TGTGCCAGCAGCTTCGGACAGTTCACTGAAGCTTTCTTT. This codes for CASSFGQFTEAFF.

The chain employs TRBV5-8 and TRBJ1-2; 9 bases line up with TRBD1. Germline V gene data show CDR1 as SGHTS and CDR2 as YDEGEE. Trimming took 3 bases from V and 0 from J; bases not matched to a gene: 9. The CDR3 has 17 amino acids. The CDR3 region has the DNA TGTGCCAGCAGCTCCTTCCTAGGACAGGGGACTAACTATGGCTACACCTTC. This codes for CASSSFLGQGTNYGYTF.